This TCR beta chain was sequenced in a study of T-cell reconstitution after alpha-beta-depleted transplantation in children. This clonotype showed up just a few times. V lost 8 bases and J 0 bases, leaving 14 bases between the germline ends. Germline loops: CDR1 SEHNR, CDR2 FQNEAQ (reference sequence). This CDR3 region has 16 residues. Preparing the TCRbeta library involved the use of unique molecular identifiers. One entry per CDR3 protein results from TCRdb running MiXCR on the PCR reads. The data hold some 530,000 distinct CDR3 sequences, with around 12% observed a single time. The origin of this receptor is a human donor who donated a stem cell graft to a child with combined immunodeficiency. The chain couples TRBV7-9 to TRBJ2-6; no clear D gene. The source material was PBMCs from the stem cell graft donor, sampled from the stem cell graft. CDR3 DNA sequence: TGTGCCAGCGGGCGACTCACCTCCTCTGGGGCCAACGTCCTGACTTTC. Protein product: CASGRLTSSGANVLTF.